A selection of T cell receptor beta chains follows, all from one sample in a study of spatial heterogeneity in lung cancer. TCRdb re-analysed the 5' RACE reads in MiXCR, keeping a single row per CDR3 protein. The data contain roughly 26,000 distinct CDR3 sequences, around 5.9% of them singletons. The sample here was PBMCs, taken at follow-up. The receptors come from a male donor with early-stage non-small cell lung cancer. Each CDR3 is given with its conserved first and last residue. The D gene is left open where the match is weak. Clone size is stated in some rows and not others, as once, few, many or a class when expanded.

TRBV12-3/TRBV12-4	-	TRBD1	TRBJ2-5	TGTGCCAGCAGTCCTTTGTGGGCCGACGACAGGGGGCCCCAAGAGACCCAGTACTTC	CASSPLWADDRGPQETQYF
TRBV7-3	many	TRBD1	TRBJ2-6	TGTGCCAGCAGCAGACAGGGCCACTCTGGGGCCAACGTCCTGACTTTC	CASSRQGHSGANVLTF
TRBV27	many	TRBD2	TRBJ2-3	TGTGCCAGCAGTCCCCAGAGCGGGAGAGGCACAGATACGCAGTATTTT	CASSPQSGRGTDTQYF
TRBV20-1	many	-	TRBJ1-5	TGCAGTGCTAGAGATGAGGCGGGTAATCAGCCCCAGCATTTT	CSARDEAGNQPQHF
TRBV20-1	many	TRBD1	TRBJ2-2	TGCAGTGCTCGGACAGGGGGCCGGACCGGGGAGCTGTTTTTT	CSARTGGRTGELFF
TRBV12-3/TRBV12-4	many	-	TRBJ2-7	TGTGCCAGCAGCCGGACCCCTCGCGAGCAGTACTTC	CASSRTPREQYF
TRBV29-1	few	-	TRBJ1-1	TGCAGCGTCAGCCGGGGGGAAGCTTTCTTT	CSVSRGEAFF
TRBV7-9	many	TRBD2	TRBJ2-1	TGTGCCAGCCTCGTTGGCGGGAGGGTCAATGAGCAGTTCTTC	CASLVGGRVNEQFF
TRBV12-3/TRBV12-4	many	-	TRBJ1-1	TGTGCCAGCAGTTTTGGACAGCCAAACACTGAAGCTTTCTTT	CASSFGQPNTEAFF
TRBV7-8	many	-	TRBJ1-1	TGTGCCAGCAGCTTATATAGGGGGAGCATGAACACTGAAGCTTTCTTT	CASSLYRGSMNTEAFF
TRBV19	-	-	TRBJ2-3	TGTGCCAGTATCAAAACTAGCCGGTCCAGGGGCACAGATACGCAGTATTTT	CASIKTSRSRGTDTQYF
TRBV18	many	-	TRBJ1-1	TGTGCCAGCTCACCTACAGGGAGGGTAGGCACTGAAGCTTTCTTT	CASSPTGRVGTEAFF
TRBV10-3	many	-	TRBJ2-1	TGTGCCATCACTGCTTACAATGAGCAGTTCTTC	CAITAYNEQFF
TRBV19	many	TRBD2	TRBJ2-5	TGTGCCAGTAGCACCTCTAGCGGGAGGGAGACCCAGTACTTC	CASSTSSGRETQYF
TRBV10-3	many	-	TRBJ2-4	TGTGCCATCAGTGAGTCTGGGGTACTAGCCAAAAACATTCAGTACTTC	CAISESGVLAKNIQYF
TRBV5-1	many	-	TRBJ2-1	TGCGCCAGCACCCAATCCCCTAGCGCTTCCTACAATGAGCAGTTCTTC	CASTQSPSASYNEQFF
TRBV4-3	many	TRBD1	TRBJ2-2	TGCGCCAGCAGCCGAGAAGGGGGCGCAGGGGCCGGGGAGCTGTTTTTT	CASSREGGAGAGELFF
TRBV2	many	-	TRBJ2-7	TGTGCCAGCAGTGAAGCACCTAGCGAGAACTCCTACGAGCAGTACTTC	CASSEAPSENSYEQYF
TRBV9	many	-	TRBJ2-1	TGTGCCAGCAGCGTAGGCGGTAGCGAGTACAATGAGCAGTTCTTC	CASSVGGSEYNEQFF
TRBV7-2	few	-	TRBJ1-1	TGTGCCAGCAGCTTAGGGCGCGGGGAGAGCACTGAAGCTTTCTTT	CASSLGRGESTEAFF
TRBV11-2	many	-	TRBJ2-1	TGTGCCAGCAGCTTAGTGACTACTTACAATGAGCAGTTCTTC	CASSLVTTYNEQFF
TRBV11-3	-	-	TRBJ2-1	TGTGCCAGCAGCTTATCCGCTGGGGGAGCGGGTTACAATGAGCAGTTCTTC	CASSLSAGGAGYNEQFF
TRBV5-1	-	-	TRBJ2-1	TGCGCCAGCAGCTTGAACGGGTACAATGAGCAGTTCTTC	CASSLNGYNEQFF
TRBV29-1	many	-	TRBJ1-4	TGCAGCGTTGATTATGGGGGGAATGAAAAACTGTTTTTT	CSVDYGGNEKLFF
TRBV27	many	-	TRBJ2-3	TGTGCCAGCAGTCGCAACACAGATACGCAGTATTTT	CASSRNTDTQYF
TRBV7-7	many	-	TRBJ2-5	TGTGCTAGCAGCTGGGACTACCAAGAGACCCAGTACTTC	CASSWDYQETQYF
TRBV12-3/TRBV12-4	few	TRBD1	TRBJ1-1	TGTGCCAACAGTCGGGACAGGGGAGGAAACACTGAAGCTTTCTTT	CANSRDRGGNTEAFF
TRBV3-1	-	TRBD1	TRBJ1-4	TGTGCCAGCGCCGGGACAGAAGCAACTAATGAAAAACTGTTTTTT	CASAGTEATNEKLFF
TRBV12-3/TRBV12-4	many	-	TRBJ1-6	TGTGCCAGCAGTTTCATGGATCATAATTCACCCCTCCACTTT	CASSFMDHNSPLHF
TRBV7-2	many	-	TRBJ2-6	TGTGCCAGCAGCTTAGCGGCCGATGGGGCCAACGTCCTGACTTTC	CASSLAADGANVLTF
TRBV7-8	many	-	TRBJ1-6	TGTGCCAGCAGCTTAGGCGGGAGGGCGCGAAATTCACCCCTCCACTTT	CASSLGGRARNSPLHF
TRBV2	-	-	TRBJ2-6	TGTGCCAGCAGTCTCTCAGGGGTAGGGGCCAACGTCCTGACTTTC	CASSLSGVGANVLTF
TRBV12-3/TRBV12-4	few	-	TRBJ2-3	TGTGCCAGCAGTTTAGGGGGGGCCCAAGATACGCAGTATTTT	CASSLGGAQDTQYF
TRBV7-2	many	-	TRBJ1-2	TGTGCCAGCAGCTCCCGCCAACGCTATGGCTACACCTTC	CASSSRQRYGYTF